One and the same sample provided the 17 T cell receptor beta chains below, sequenced in a study of blood T cells in healthy people across ages. Through a sample-barcoded 5' primer and a J-beta primer mix, a second PCR was run for roughly 7 to 12 cycles. TCRdb recomputed calls from the 5' RACE reads with MiXCR, one row per CDR3 protein. The sample shows over 1,300,000 distinct CDR3 sequences, approximately 63% of them seen only once. Sequenced material: blood. These receptors all come from a man aged 18 to 29 in good health.

This clonotype was observed a single time. This chain uses TRBV20-1 with TRBJ2-7; D is perhaps TRBD1 (5 bases). The J call may be in error: the DNA end matches TRBJ2-4 better. The CDR3 is 13 amino acids. Germline-derived CDR1 and CDR2 are DFQATT and SNEGSKA (reference sequence). The CDR3 DNA follows: TGCAGTGCACAGGAAGGACAAAAAAACATTCAGTACTTC. It codes for CSAQEGQKNIQYF.

This clonotype has a handful of counts. This rearrangement joins TRBV25-1 to TRBJ1-2; D remains unclear. Trimming took off 6 bases at V and 4 bases at J, with 18 bases between the two ends. The V gene's germline CDR1 is MGHDK and CDR2 SYGVNS. CDR3 size: 15 residues. CDR3 sequence reads: CASSPTGRSFYGYTF. CDR3 bases: TGTGCCAGCAGCCCCACGGGCAGGTCCTTCTATGGCTACACCTTC.

This clonotype was detected once. The chain employs TRBV7-2 and TRBJ2-7; 8 bases are shared with TRBD2. The CDR3 spans 16 residues. With V trimmed by 1 base and J by 1 base, 6 bases remained unmatched. Germline V CDR1 and CDR2: SGHTA, FQGNSA. The CDR3 DNA reads TGTGCCAGCAGCTTAGGACAGCGGGAGCCGTCCTACGAGCAGTACTTC. Protein product: CASSLGQREPSYEQYF.

This clonotype has a handful of counts. V gene TRBV5-1 combines with J gene TRBJ1-2; no firm D call. CDR1 is SGHRS and CDR2 is YFSETQ in the germline V gene. The CDR3 length is 14 residues. With 2 bases removed from V and 4 bases from J, the gap between germline ends came to 12 bases. This CDR3 is CASSFWIFLYGYTF. The CDR3 region has the DNA TGCGCCAGCAGCTTCTGGATTTTCCTCTATGGCTACACCTTC.

The chain combines TRBV20-1 with TRBJ2-7; the D is unclear. V was cut by 0 bases and J by 0 bases, with 6 bases left in between. Germline values: CDR1 DFQATT, CDR2 SNEGSKA (reference sequence). This CDR3 is built from 13 residues. This CDR3 is CSAREWSSYEQYF. The CDR3 DNA reads TGCAGTGCTAGAGAATGGAGCTCCTACGAGCAGTACTTC.

The rearrangement joins TRBV4-1 to TRBJ1-4, with 7 bases lining up with TRBD1. J was trimmed by 8 bases and V by 0 bases; bases with no gene match: 6. This CDR3 is 15 amino acids long. In germline, CDR1 is MGHRA, CDR2 YSYEKL. CDR3 residues: CASSQEERGQEKLFF. CDR3 nucleotide sequence: TGCGCCAGCAGCCAAGAGGAGAGGGGGCAGGAAAAACTGTTTTTT.

V is TRBV20-1 and J is TRBJ1-4, with a possible D match to TRBD1 (6 bases). With 6 bases removed from V and 6 bases from J, the gap between germline ends came to 20 bases. The CDR3 is 15 amino acids. Germline-derived CDR1 and CDR2 are DFQATT and SNEGSKA (reference sequence). The CDR3 nucleotides are TGCAGTGCCCAAAGTTTGGGGGCGAGGGATGAAAAACTGTTTTTT. Its translation: CSAQSLGARDEKLFF.

A remark on this clonotype: Sequence at one end of the junction differs from germline and may be a read error. The V and J genes are TRBV3-1 and TRBJ1-5; no definite D call. The CDR3 covers 13 residues. Germline CDR1 LGHDT, CDR2 YNNKEL (reference sequence). The CDR3 nucleotides read TGTGCCAGCAGCCAAGACGGGAATCAGCTCCAGCATTTT. Residues: CASSQDGNQLQHF.

The chain recombines TRBV3-1 with TRBJ2-2; D not certain. V lost 4 bases, J lost 6 bases, and 24 bases lay in between. The CDR3 extends over 18 amino acids. Germline V gene sequence: CDR1 LGHDT, CDR2 YNNKEL (reference sequence). The CDR3 protein is CASSRAAGYEIFSGELFF. CDR3 DNA: TGTGCCAGCAGCCGCGCCGCAGGATACGAAATTTTTTCCGGGGAGCTGTTTTTT.

This clonotype has a handful of counts. The genes are TRBV29-1 and TRBJ2-1; D not resolved. Trimming took 0 bases from V and 8 from J, leaving 8 bases between them. The CDR3 is made up of 12 amino acids. CDR1 SQVTM and CDR2 ANQGSEA come from the germline V gene. The CDR3 is CSVEDWVDEQFF. CDR3 bases: TGCAGCGTTGAAGATTGGGTGGATGAGCAGTTCTTC.

The count of this clonotype is one. V gene TRBV20-1 combines with J gene TRBJ2-1; D is unclear. CDR1 is DFQATT and CDR2 is SNEGSKA in the germline V gene (reference sequence). Trimming pared 0 bases from V and 14 bases from J, leaving 14 bases between. The CDR3 spans 12 residues. This CDR3 reads CSARDGFRKEFF. The CDR3, as DNA: TGCAGTGCTAGAGATGGTTTCCGGAAGGAGTTCTTC.

A few counts support this clonotype. The chain combines TRBV7-2 with TRBJ2-1; D is perhaps TRBD2 (5 bases). The germline V and J ends were trimmed by 5 bases and 12 bases, with 14 bases remaining between them. The CDR3 is made up of 12 amino acids. Germline CDR1 and CDR2: SGHTA and FQGNSA. For the CDR3, the DNA is TGTGCCAGCAGCCGTCTAGCAGCAGGGCAGTTCTTC. Residues: CASSRLAAGQFF.

The rearrangement links TRBV6-5 to TRBJ2-1; possibly TRBD1 for D (5 bases). Germline CDR1 reads MNHEY; CDR2 reads SVGAGI. Trimming removed 2 bases at V and 4 bases at J, with 9 bases between. The CDR3 sequence is 14 residues long. The CDR3 spells CASSYAQGYNEQFF. DNA of the CDR3: TGTGCCAGCAGTTACGCCCAGGGTTACAATGAGCAGTTCTTC.

The V call is TRBV10-3, the J call TRBJ2-3, with TRBD1 matching 8 bases. V gave up 7 bases and J gave up 2 bases; unmatched junction bases: 2. Looked up from germline, CDR1 is ENHRY and CDR2 is SYGVKD. CDR3 size: 13 residues. CDR3 DNA: TGTGCCATCACCAGGGGGCTCACAGATACGCAGTATTTT. Amino acids: CAITRGLTDTQYF.

The chain combines TRBV20-1 with TRBJ2-4, with unresolved D. The J call may be in error: the DNA end matches TRBJ2-7 better. This CDR3 comprises 13 residues. Looked up from germline, CDR1 is DFQATT and CDR2 is SNEGSKA (reference sequence). CDR3 sequence: CSAPGVVTYEQYF. DNA for the CDR3: TGCAGTGCCCCGGGCGTTGTTACCTACGAGCAGTACTTC.

This clonotype was counted a few times. V usage is TRBV20-1 and J usage is TRBJ1-5, with a weak D call TRBD1 (6 bases). This CDR3 spans 14 amino acids. The ends were cut back, 2 bases at V and 5 bases at J, with 13 bases in the middle. The V gene's germline CDR1 is DFQATT and CDR2 SNEGSKA (reference sequence). This chain's CDR3 is CSARRTAGDQPQHF. DNA for the CDR3: TGCAGTGCTAGAAGGACAGCCGGCGATCAGCCCCAGCATTTT.

The chain joins TRBV15 to TRBJ2-7; the D gene could be TRBD1 or TRBD2 (5 bases each). V gave up 4 bases and J gave up 5 bases, with 12 bases separating them. Germline CDR1 reads LNHNV; CDR2 reads YYDKDF (reference sequence). This CDR3 has 13 amino acids. This chain's CDR3 is CATSTRLGDEQYF. CDR3 bases: TGTGCCACCAGCACCCGTCTGGGGGACGAGCAGTACTTC.